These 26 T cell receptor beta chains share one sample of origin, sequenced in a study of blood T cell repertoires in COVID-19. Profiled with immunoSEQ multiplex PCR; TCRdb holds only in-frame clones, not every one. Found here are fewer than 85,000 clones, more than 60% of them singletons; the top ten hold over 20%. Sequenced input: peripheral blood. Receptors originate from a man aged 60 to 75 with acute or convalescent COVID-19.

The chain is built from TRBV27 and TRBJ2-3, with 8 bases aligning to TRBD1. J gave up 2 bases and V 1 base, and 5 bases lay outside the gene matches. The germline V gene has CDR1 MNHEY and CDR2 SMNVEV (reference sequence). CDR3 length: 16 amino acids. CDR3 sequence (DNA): TGTGCCAGCAGTTTATGGGGACAGGAGACCACAGATACGCAGTATTTT. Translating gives CASSLWGQETTDTQYF.

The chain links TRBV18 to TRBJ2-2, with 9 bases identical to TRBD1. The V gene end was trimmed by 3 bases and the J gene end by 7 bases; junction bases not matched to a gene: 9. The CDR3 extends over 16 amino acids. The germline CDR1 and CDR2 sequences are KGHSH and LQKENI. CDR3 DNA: TGTGCCAGCTCACCGACGACCGGGACAGGGATCGGGGAGCTGTTTTTT. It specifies CASSPTTGTGIGELFF.

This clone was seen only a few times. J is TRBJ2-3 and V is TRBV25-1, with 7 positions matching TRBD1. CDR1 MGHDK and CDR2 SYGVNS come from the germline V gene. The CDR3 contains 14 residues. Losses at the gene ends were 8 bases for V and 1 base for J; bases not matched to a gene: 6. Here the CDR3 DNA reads TGTGCCAGCGGAGACAGGGTGGGCACAGATACGCAGTATTTT. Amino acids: CASGDRVGTDTQYF.

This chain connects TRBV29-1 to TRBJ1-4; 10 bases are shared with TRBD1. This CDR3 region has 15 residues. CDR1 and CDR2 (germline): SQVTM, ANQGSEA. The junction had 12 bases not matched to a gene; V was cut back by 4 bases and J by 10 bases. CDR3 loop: CSVAINPGQGSKLFF. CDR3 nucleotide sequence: TGCAGCGTTGCCATTAATCCGGGACAGGGGTCAAAACTGTTTTTT.

DNA for the CDR3: TGTGCCAGCAGTTTTACAGTGACCGACTCCTACGAGCAGTACTTC. Translated, it gives CASSFTVTDSYEQYF. This chain joins TRBV6-5 and TRBJ2-7, with D hard to call. The V and J ends lost 4 bases and 0 bases respectively, with 13 bases between them. The CDR3 has 15 amino acids. Germline CDR1 MNHEY, CDR2 SVGAGI.

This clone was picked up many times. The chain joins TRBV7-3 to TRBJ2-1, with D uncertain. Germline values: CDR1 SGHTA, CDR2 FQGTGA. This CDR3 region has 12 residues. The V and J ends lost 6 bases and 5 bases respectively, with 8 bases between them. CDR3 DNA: TGTGCCAGCAGGTCTACCGACAATGAGCAGTTCTTC. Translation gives CASRSTDNEQFF.

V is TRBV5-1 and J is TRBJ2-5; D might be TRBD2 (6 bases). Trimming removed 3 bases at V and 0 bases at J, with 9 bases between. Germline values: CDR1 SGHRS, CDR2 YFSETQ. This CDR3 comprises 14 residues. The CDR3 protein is CASSSRDYQETQYF. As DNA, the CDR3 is TGCGCCAGCAGCTCCCGGGACTACCAAGAGACCCAGTACTTC.

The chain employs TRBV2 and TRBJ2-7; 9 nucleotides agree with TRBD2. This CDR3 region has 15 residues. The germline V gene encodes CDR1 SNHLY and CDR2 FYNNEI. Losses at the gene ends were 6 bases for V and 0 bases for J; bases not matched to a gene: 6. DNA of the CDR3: TGTGCCAGCAGCCCCGGGACTAGCATCTCCTACGAGCAGTACTTC. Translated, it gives CASSPGTSISYEQYF. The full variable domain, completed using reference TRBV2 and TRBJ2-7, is EPEVTQTPSHQVTQMGQEVILRCVPISNHLYFYWYRQILGQKVEFLVSFYNNEISEKSEIFDDQFSVERPDGSNFTLKIRSTKLEDSAMYFCASSPGTSISYEQYFGPGTRLTVT.

The CDR3 loop is CASSLLKGEKLFF. The CDR3 DNA reads as TGTGCCAGCAGCTTGTTGAAGGGGGAAAAACTGTTTTTT. The chain joins TRBV7-2 to TRBJ1-4; TRBD1 might be the D (5 bases). V lost 3 bases and J lost 8, with 10 bases in between. Germline V gene lookup returns CDR1 SGHTA and CDR2 FQGNSA. The length of the CDR3 is 13 residues.

The CDR3 loop is CASSLWGTGGEETQYF. Here the CDR3 DNA reads TGTGCCAGCAGCTTGTGGGGGACAGGGGGAGAGGAGACCCAGTACTTC. The V and J genes are TRBV7-9 and TRBJ2-5; 11 bases align to TRBD1. The CDR3 extends over 16 amino acids. Germline CDR1 SEHNR, CDR2 FQNEAQ (reference sequence). The V and J ends lost 3 bases and 5 bases, in that order; junction bases with no gene match: 8.

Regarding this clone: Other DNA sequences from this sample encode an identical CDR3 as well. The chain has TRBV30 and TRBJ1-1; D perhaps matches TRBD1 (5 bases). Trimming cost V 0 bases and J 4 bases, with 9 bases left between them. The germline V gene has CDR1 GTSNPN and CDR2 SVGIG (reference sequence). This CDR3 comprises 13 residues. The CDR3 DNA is TGTGCCTGGAGTGTGCTGGGGGGCACTGAAGCTTTCTTT. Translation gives CAWSVLGGTEAFF.

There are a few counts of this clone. The CDR3 protein is CAWSLQGGPPDTQYF. DNA of the CDR3: TGTGCCTGGAGTCTCCAGGGGGGTCCGCCAGATACGCAGTATTTT. The chain links TRBV30 to TRBJ2-3; D possibly corresponds to TRBD1 (7 bases). Trimming pared 2 bases from V and 4 bases from J, leaving 16 bases between. The germline V gene encodes CDR1 GTSNPN and CDR2 SVGIG (reference sequence). This CDR3 is built from 15 residues.

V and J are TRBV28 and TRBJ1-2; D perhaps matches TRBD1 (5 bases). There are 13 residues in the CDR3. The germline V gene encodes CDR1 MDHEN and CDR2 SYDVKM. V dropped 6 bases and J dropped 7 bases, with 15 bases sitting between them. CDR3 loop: CASSKTGISGYTF. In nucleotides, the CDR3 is TGTGCCAGCAGCAAAACAGGAATAAGTGGCTACACCTTC.

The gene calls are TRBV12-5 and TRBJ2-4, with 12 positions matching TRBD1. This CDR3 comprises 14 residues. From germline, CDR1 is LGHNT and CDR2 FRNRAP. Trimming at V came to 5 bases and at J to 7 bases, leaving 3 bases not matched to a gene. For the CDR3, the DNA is TGTGCTAGTGGTACGGGACAGGGGGCGAACATTCAGTACTTC. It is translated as CASGTGQGANIQYF. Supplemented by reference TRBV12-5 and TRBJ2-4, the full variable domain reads DARVTQTPRHKVTEMGQEVTMRCQPILGHNTVFWYRQTMMQGLELLAYFRNRAPLDDSGMPKDRFSAEMPDATLATLKIQPSEPRDSAVYFCASGTGQGANIQYFGAGTRLSVL.

CDR3 residues: CAWVFGAPGETQYF. The CDR3 nucleotides read TGTGCCTGGGTCTTTGGGGCTCCTGGAGAGACCCAGTACTTC. The chain couples TRBV30 to TRBJ2-5; D possibly corresponds to TRBD1 (5 bases). CDR1 is GTSNPN, CDR2 SVGIG, per germline (reference sequence). There are 14 residues in the CDR3. The ends were cut back, 5 bases at V and 4 bases at J, with 17 bases in the middle.

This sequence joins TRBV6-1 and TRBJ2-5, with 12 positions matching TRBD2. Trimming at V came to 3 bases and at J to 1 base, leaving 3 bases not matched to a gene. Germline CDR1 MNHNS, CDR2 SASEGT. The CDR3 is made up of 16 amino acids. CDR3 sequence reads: CASSETSGGPQETQYF. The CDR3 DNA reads TGTGCCAGCAGTGAGACTAGCGGGGGACCCCAAGAGACCCAGTACTTC.

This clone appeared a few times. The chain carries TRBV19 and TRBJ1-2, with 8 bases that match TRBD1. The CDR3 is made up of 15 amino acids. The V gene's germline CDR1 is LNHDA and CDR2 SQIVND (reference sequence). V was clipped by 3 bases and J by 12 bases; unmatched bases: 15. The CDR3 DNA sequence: TGTGCCAGTAGTATCCCCCTGCCTTCGACAGGGGAGGACACCTTC. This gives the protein CASSIPLPSTGEDTF.

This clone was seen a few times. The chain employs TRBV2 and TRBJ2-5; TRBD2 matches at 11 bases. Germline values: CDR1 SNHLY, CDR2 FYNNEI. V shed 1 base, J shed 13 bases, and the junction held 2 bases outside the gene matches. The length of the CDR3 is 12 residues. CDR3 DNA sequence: TGTGCCAGCAGTGAAGGGGGACTAGCGGCGTACTTC. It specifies CASSEGGLAAYF. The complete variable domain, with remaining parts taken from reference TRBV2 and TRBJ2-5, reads EPEVTQTPSHQVTQMGQEVILRCVPISNHLYFYWYRQILGQKVEFLVSFYNNEISEKSEIFDDQFSVERPDGSNFTLKIRSTKLEDSAMYFCASSEGGLAAYFGPGTRLLVL.

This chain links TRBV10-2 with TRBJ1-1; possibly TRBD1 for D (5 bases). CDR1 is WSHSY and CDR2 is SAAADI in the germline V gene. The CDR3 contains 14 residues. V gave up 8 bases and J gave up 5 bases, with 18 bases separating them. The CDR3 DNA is TGCGCCAGCGGGGGGAGAAGAGACGGGACTGAAGCTTTCTTT. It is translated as CASGGRRDGTEAFF.

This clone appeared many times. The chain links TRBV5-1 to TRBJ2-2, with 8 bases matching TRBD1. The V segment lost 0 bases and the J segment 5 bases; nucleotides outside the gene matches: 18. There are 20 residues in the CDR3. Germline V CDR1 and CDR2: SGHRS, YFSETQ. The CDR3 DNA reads TGCGCCAGCAGCTTGGTTGGTGGGATACGGCCCCGGGACAGGACCGGGGAGCTGTTTTTT. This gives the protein CASSLVGGIRPRDRTGELFF.

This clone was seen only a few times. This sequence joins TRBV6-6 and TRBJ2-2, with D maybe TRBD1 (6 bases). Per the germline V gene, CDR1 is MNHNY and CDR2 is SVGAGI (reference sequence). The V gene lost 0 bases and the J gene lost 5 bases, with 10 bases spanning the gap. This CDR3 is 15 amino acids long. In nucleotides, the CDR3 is TGTGCCAGCAGTTACTCGATCCAGGGGACCGGGGAGCTGTTTTTT. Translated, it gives CASSYSIQGTGELFF.

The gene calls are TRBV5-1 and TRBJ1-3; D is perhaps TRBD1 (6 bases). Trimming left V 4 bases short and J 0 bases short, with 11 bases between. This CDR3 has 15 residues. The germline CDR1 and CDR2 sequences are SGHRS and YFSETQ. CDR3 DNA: TGCGCCAGCAGCCGGGACACGGACTCTGGAAACACCATATATTTT. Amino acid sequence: CASSRDTDSGNTIYF. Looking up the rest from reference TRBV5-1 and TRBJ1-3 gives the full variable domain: KAGVTQTPRYLIKTRGQQVTLSCSPISGHRSVSWYQQTPGQGLQFLFEYFSETQRNKGNFPGRFSGRQFSNSRSEMNVSTLELGDSALYLCASSRDTDSGNTIYFGEGSWLTVV.

The CDR3 nucleotides read TGTGCCATCAGTCCCGGTGAGGGATGGGCTGGAAACACCATATATTTT. This translates into CAISPGEGWAGNTIYF. The chain recombines TRBV10-3 with TRBJ1-3; D is unclear. There are 16 residues in the CDR3. V lost 5 bases, J lost 2 bases, and 16 bases lay in between. Germline lookup yields CDR1 ENHRY and CDR2 SYGVKD.

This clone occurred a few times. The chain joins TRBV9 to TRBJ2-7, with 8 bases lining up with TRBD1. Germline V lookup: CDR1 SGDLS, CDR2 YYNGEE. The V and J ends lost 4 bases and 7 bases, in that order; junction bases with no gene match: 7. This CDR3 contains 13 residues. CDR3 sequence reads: CASSPGQGWEQYF. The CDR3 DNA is TGTGCCAGCAGCCCAGGACAGGGATGGGAGCAGTACTTC.

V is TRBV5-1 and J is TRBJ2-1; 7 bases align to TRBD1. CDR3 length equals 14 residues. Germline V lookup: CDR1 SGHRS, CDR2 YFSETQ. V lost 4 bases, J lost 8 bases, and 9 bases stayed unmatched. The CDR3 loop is CASSPDRLADEQFF. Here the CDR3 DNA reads TGCGCCAGCAGCCCGGACAGGCTAGCCGATGAGCAGTTCTTC.

The CDR3 reads CASSSTGVNEKLFF. CDR3 sequence (DNA): TGCGCCAGCAGCTCGACAGGGGTTAATGAAAAACTGTTTTTT. The chain carries TRBV5-1 and TRBJ1-4; TRBD1 agrees at 8 bases. CDR3 length equals 14 residues. Losses at the gene ends were 3 bases for V and 4 bases for J; bases not matched to a gene: 2. Germline V lookup: CDR1 SGHRS, CDR2 YFSETQ.